These 22 T cell receptor beta chains were sequenced from one sample in a study of cytomegalovirus exposure and HLA in healthy donors. PCR employed 60 Vbeta and 13 Jbeta primers. Sequencing used immunoSEQ multiplex PCR; TCRdb keeps in-frame clones, though not all of them. This repertoire shows 40,000 to 45,000 clones, 50% found once; its top ten account for about 12%. Material: PBMCs. These receptors all come from a human donor in good health.

This clone has only a few counts. This chain links TRBV7-3 with TRBJ2-1, with 7 bases lining up with TRBD1. The CDR3 covers 12 residues. The germline V gene encodes CDR1 SGHTA and CDR2 FQGTGA. Trimming at V came to 4 bases and at J to 8 bases, leaving 2 bases not matched to a gene. For the CDR3, the DNA is TGTGCCAGCAGCTCAGGGGGTTATGAGCAGTTCTTC. This codes for CASSSGGYEQFF.

The chain recombines TRBV18 with TRBJ1-1; possible D gene TRBD1, 5 bases. V lost 4 bases and J lost 1, with 10 bases in between. The CDR3 contains 14 residues. Germline V gene lookup returns CDR1 KGHSH and CDR2 LQKENI. CDR3 DNA sequence: TGTGCCAGCTCACTAGGGGCAAGGAACACTGAAGCTTTCTTT. Its protein product is CASSLGARNTEAFF.

The genes are TRBV5-1 and TRBJ1-1, with 7 bases aligning to TRBD1. This CDR3 region has 17 residues. Looked up from germline, CDR1 is SGHRS and CDR2 is YFSETQ. With V trimmed by 4 bases and J by 3 bases, 15 bases remained unmatched. CDR3 region: CASSTDYRGGIDTEAFF. Here the CDR3 DNA reads TGCGCCAGCAGCACGGATTACAGGGGCGGTATTGACACTGAAGCTTTCTTT.

This clone was seen only a few times. The CDR3 loop reads CASTGWDYPSAGPNRGTQYF. DNA for the CDR3: TGCGCCAGCACCGGTTGGGACTACCCTTCTGCGGGACCTAACCGAGGGACCCAGTACTTC. The rearrangement links TRBV10-1 to TRBJ2-5; 7 bases fit TRBD2. CDR3 size: 20 residues. Germline CDR1 is WNHNN and CDR2 is SYGVQD (reference sequence). V lost 7 bases, J lost 7 bases, and 30 bases stayed unmatched.

This chain joins TRBV4-1 and TRBJ2-7, with 10 bases matching TRBD2. There are 14 residues in the CDR3. V trimming: 3 bases; J trimming: 4 bases; junction bases outside the gene matches: 3. The V gene's germline CDR1 is MGHRA and CDR2 YSYEKL. The CDR3 DNA reads as TGCGCCAGCAGCCACCCGGGACTAGCGTACGAGCAGTACTTC. Amino acid sequence: CASSHPGLAYEQYF.

The V gene is TRBV7-7, the J gene TRBJ2-7; D is perhaps TRBD1 (6 bases). The V gene's germline CDR1 is SSHAT and CDR2 FNYEAQ (reference sequence). Trimming stripped 5 bases from V and 6 bases from J, with 14 bases between. The CDR3 spans 13 residues. The CDR3 region has the DNA TGTGCCAGCAGCGCCTCCTTACAGGGCGAGCAGTACTTC. It specifies CASSASLQGEQYF.

The rearrangement uses TRBV6-4 and TRBJ1-2, with a tentative D call TRBD1 (5 bases). Deletions cut 4 bases from V and 8 bases from J, with 11 bases between. Germline CDR1 and CDR2: MRHNA and SNTAGT. The CDR3 is 12 amino acids. CDR3 residues: CASSGRDEGYTF. CDR3 bases: TGTGCCAGCAGTGGCAGGGATGAGGGCTACACCTTC.

V usage is TRBV4-3 and J usage is TRBJ1-1, with TRBD1 as a possible D gene (6 bases). The germline gives CDR1 LGHNA, CDR2 YSLEER. CDR3 size: 13 residues. Trimming removed 4 bases at V and 8 bases at J, with 14 bases between. This chain's CDR3 is CASSREYGQEAFF. CDR3 sequence (DNA): TGCGCCAGCAGCCGAGAGTACGGACAGGAAGCTTTCTTT.

V gene TRBV18 combines with J gene TRBJ2-7; weak D call: TRBD2 (6 bases). The ends were cut back, 2 bases at V and 6 bases at J, with 17 bases in the middle. The CDR3 has 15 residues. Germline assignment: CDR1 KGHSH and CDR2 LQKENI. Here the CDR3 DNA reads TGTGCCAGCTCACCAATCGGGGAGGTAGGGGCCGAGCAGTACTTC. Its translation: CASSPIGEVGAEQYF.

The rearrangement joins TRBV19 to TRBJ2-7, with D possibly being TRBD2 (6 bases). The germline V gene encodes CDR1 LNHDA and CDR2 SQIVND (reference sequence). The length of the CDR3 is 14 residues. V dropped 2 bases and J dropped 3 bases, with 11 bases sitting between them. This chain's CDR3 is CASSIPGGNYEQYF. The CDR3 nucleotides read TGTGCCAGTAGTATACCCGGGGGTAACTACGAGCAGTACTTC.

The gene calls are TRBV29-1 and TRBJ1-1; no definite D call. The CDR3 runs 13 residues. V lost 6 bases and J 1 base, leaving 12 bases between the germline ends. Germline CDR1 reads SQVTM; CDR2 reads ANQGSEA. The CDR3 region is CSVAAQGNTEAFF. The CDR3 DNA reads as TGCAGCGTCGCGGCCCAAGGGAACACTGAAGCTTTCTTT.

CDR3 protein: CASRVQGTFYEQYF. The DNA of the CDR3 is TGTGCCAGCAGAGTACAGGGAACCTTCTACGAGCAGTACTTC. The chain links TRBV28 to TRBJ2-7; maybe TRBD1 (6 bases). The CDR3 totals 14 residues. Germline lookup yields CDR1 MDHEN and CDR2 SYDVKM. With 6 bases removed from V and 3 bases from J, the gap between germline ends came to 15 bases. The full variable domain, with the rest looked up from reference TRBV28 and TRBJ2-7, is DVKVTQSSRYLVKRTGEKVFLECVQDMDHENMFWYRQDPGLGLRLIYFSYDVKMKEKGDIPEGYSVSREKKERFSLILESASTNQTSMYLCASRVQGTFYEQYFGPGTRLTVT.

This clone was seen a handful of times. The rearrangement links TRBV11-2 to TRBJ2-7; D perhaps matches TRBD2 (6 bases). Germline V CDR1 and CDR2: SGHAT, FQNNGV. V lost 0 bases, J lost 4 bases, and 13 bases lay in between. The CDR3 sequence is 15 residues long. The CDR3 loop reads CASSLDPLARYEQYF. The CDR3 bases are TGTGCCAGCAGCTTAGATCCCCTAGCGCGGTACGAGCAGTACTTC.

This clone was counted a few times. This chain joins TRBV9 and TRBJ2-1; 8 bases are a match to TRBD1. J gave up 8 bases and V 4 bases, and 8 bases lay outside the gene matches. Germline CDR1 reads SGDLS; CDR2 reads YYNGEE. This CDR3 region has 14 residues. The CDR3 DNA reads as TGTGCCAGCAGCTTCCGGACAGGGAGCGATGAGCAGTTCTTC. Residues: CASSFRTGSDEQFF. Filled out from reference TRBV9 and TRBJ2-1, the complete variable domain reads DSGVTQTPKHLITATGQRVTLRCSPRSGDLSVYWYQQSLDQGLQFLIQYYNGEERAKGNILERFSAQQFPDLHSELNLSSLELGDSALYFCASSFRTGSDEQFFGPGTRLTVL.

DNA of the CDR3: TGTGCCAGCAGCGTAGACGGTAGCGGGAGCACAGATACGCAGTATTTT. This codes for CASSVDGSGSTDTQYF. The J gene is TRBJ2-3, the V gene TRBV9; 7 bases align to TRBD2. There are 16 residues in the CDR3. Germline lookup yields CDR1 SGDLS and CDR2 YYNGEE. With 0 bases clipped from V and 0 bases from J, the junction kept 4 bases outside the gene matches.

The chain uses TRBV13 and TRBJ2-6; D is unresolved. The germline V gene has CDR1 PRHDT and CDR2 FYEKMQ (reference sequence). The CDR3 is 17 residues long. Trimming pared 0 bases from V and 0 bases from J, leaving 9 bases between. The CDR3 loop is CASSLGLKSSGANVLTF. CDR3 in DNA: TGTGCCAGCAGCTTAGGCCTAAAGAGCTCTGGGGCCAACGTCCTGACTTTC.

V usage is TRBV18 and J usage is TRBJ1-2; 10 bases are a match to TRBD1. This CDR3 has 15 residues. The V gene's germline CDR1 is KGHSH and CDR2 LQKENI. After removal of 1 base from V and 5 bases from J, the junction contained 4 bases not matched to a gene. The CDR3 protein is CASSPQGQGLYGYTF. The CDR3 coding sequence is TGTGCCAGCTCACCACAGGGACAGGGGTTATATGGCTACACCTTC.

The chain carries TRBV5-1 and TRBJ2-3, with D perhaps matching TRBD1 (6 bases). CDR3 length: 14 amino acids. The V end was cut by 1 base, the J end by 3 bases, with 9 bases between. Germline CDR1 is SGHRS and CDR2 is YFSETQ. CDR3 in amino acids: CASSLWGQTDTQYF. The CDR3 DNA reads TGCGCCAGCAGCTTGTGGGGGCAGACAGATACGCAGTATTTT. The complete variable domain, with remaining parts taken from reference TRBV5-1 and TRBJ2-3, reads KAGVTQTPRYLIKTRGQQVTLSCSPISGHRSVSWYQQTPGQGLQFLFEYFSETQRNKGNFPGRFSGRQFSNSRSEMNVSTLELGDSALYLCASSLWGQTDTQYFGPGTRLTVL.

The chain carries TRBV13 and TRBJ2-1; the match to TRBD1 covers 9 bases. The CDR3 has 16 amino acids. Germline CDR1 is PRHDT and CDR2 is FYEKMQ (reference sequence). Trimming removed 2 bases from V and 4 bases from J; junction bases left unmatched: 6. The CDR3 protein is CASSLLRTGVYNEQFF. The CDR3 coding sequence is TGTGCCAGCAGCTTACTCCGGACAGGGGTGTACAATGAGCAGTTCTTC.

This rearrangement joins TRBV7-3 to TRBJ2-3, with 7 nucleotides matching TRBD2. The CDR3 runs to 15 residues. V shed 2 bases, J shed 10 bases, and the junction held 12 bases outside the gene matches. Germline assignment: CDR1 SGHTA and CDR2 FQGTGA. CDR3 loop: CASSLAGADGEAQYF. CDR3 coding DNA: TGTGCCAGCAGCTTAGCGGGAGCCGACGGGGAGGCGCAGTATTTT. Full variable domain (outside the CDR3, taken from reference TRBV7-3 and TRBJ2-3): GAGVSQTPSNKVTEKGKYVELRCDPISGHTALYWYRQSLGQGPEFLIYFQGTGAADDSGLPNDRFFAVRPEGSVSTLKIQRTERGDSAVYLCASSLAGADGEAQYFGPGTRLTVL.

This chain uses TRBV7-8 with TRBJ1-4; D unresolved. The germline V and J ends were trimmed by 6 bases and 5 bases, with 10 bases remaining between them. CDR1 is SGHVS and CDR2 is FQNEAQ in the germline V gene. The CDR3 spans 13 residues. CDR3 coding DNA: TGTGCCAGCAGACTGGACTTAAATGAAAAACTGTTTTTT. Its translation is CASRLDLNEKLFF.

The rearrangement uses TRBV7-9 and TRBJ1-1; 9 bases are a match to TRBD1. This CDR3 is built from 16 residues. The V gene end was trimmed by 4 bases and the J gene end by 3 bases; junction bases not matched to a gene: 9. Germline lookup yields CDR1 SEHNR and CDR2 FQNEAQ (reference sequence). CDR3 amino acids: CASSSGQGWFDTEAFF. In nucleotides, the CDR3 is TGTGCCAGCAGCTCGGGACAGGGATGGTTCGACACTGAAGCTTTCTTT. The variable domain in full, completed from reference TRBV7-9 and TRBJ1-1, reads DTGVSQNPRHKITKRGQNVTFRCDPISEHNRLYWYRQTLGQGPEFLTYFQNEAQLEKSRLLSDRFSAERPKGSFSTLEIQRTEQGDSAMYLCASSSGQGWFDTEAFFGQGTRLTVV.